This T cell receptor beta chain was recorded in a study of control samples from healthy donors and cancer patients. Libraries were prepared by immunoSEQ multiplex PCR; TCRdb keeps only in-frame clonotypes and omits some of them. The table lists some 120,000 clones, approximately 90% of them singletons, with around 7.6% in the top ten. CDR1 and CDR2 (germline): MDHEN, SYDVKM. Trimming at V came to 3 bases and at J to 4 bases, leaving 13 bases not matched to a gene. The CDR3 sequence is 18 residues long. The sample consisted of blood. The origin of this receptor is a woman in her late teens or twenties in good health. V and J are TRBV28 and TRBJ2-1; 9 nucleotides align to TRBD2. The CDR3 nucleotides are TGTGCCAGCAGTTTTATGAACCCTAGCGGGGCCCATTACAATGAGCAGTTCTTC. Its protein product is CASSFMNPSGAHYNEQFF.